These 19 T cell receptor beta chains originate from one sample sequenced in a study of CD8 T cells in ankylosing spondylitis. Whole-study findings and limits: A TCR beta motif of eight or nine highly homologous variants seemed to mark ankylosing spondylitis blood.

TCRdb called the 5' RACE reads again in MiXCR, with one record for every CDR3 protein. The table records over 450,000 distinct CDR3 sequences, 9.5% to 15% of them present only once. For these receptors, no antigen is known. The sequenced sample consisted of blood, either unsorted or a sorted T cell fraction (not recorded which). The source is a male donor with ankylosing spondylitis.

The rearrangement joins TRBV5-6 to TRBJ2-1; D call uncertain. The CDR3 has 17 residues. The germline V and J ends were trimmed by 0 bases and 4 bases, with 17 bases remaining between them. Looked up from germline, CDR1 is SGHDT and CDR2 is YYEEEE. The CDR3, as DNA: TGTGCCAGCAGCTTGGGTGTCTTAGGTAAAATGTACAATGAGCAGTTCTTC. Protein: CASSLGVLGKMYNEQFF.

This clonotype was recorded many times. The chain combines TRBV7-9 with TRBJ1-1, with D possibly being TRBD1 (5 bases). The CDR3 covers 12 residues. CDR1 and CDR2 (germline): SEHNR, FQNEAQ (reference sequence). V was shortened by 9 bases and J by 4 bases, with 12 bases between the two germline ends. DNA of the CDR3: TGTGCCAGTACCCCGGGGGGCACTGAAGCTTTCTTT. Translation: CASTPGGTEAFF.

The chain couples TRBV3-1 to TRBJ2-3, with 8 bases lining up with TRBD1. The CDR3 length is 14 residues. Germline lookup yields CDR1 LGHDT and CDR2 YNNKEL (reference sequence). The ends lost 7 bases at V and 4 bases at J; junction bases unmatched: 7. The CDR3 is CASNTGGVADTQYF. DNA of the CDR3: TGTGCCAGCAACACAGGGGGAGTAGCAGATACGCAGTATTTT.

This clonotype was detected a few times. The chain couples TRBV20-1 to TRBJ2-3; perhaps TRBD2 as D (6 bases). This CDR3 has 15 residues. V was clipped by 1 base and J by 2 bases, with 13 bases between them. CDR1 and CDR2 (germline): DFQATT, SNEGSKA (reference sequence). The chain's CDR3 is CSARAPAGFTDTQYF. CDR3 nucleotide sequence: TGCAGTGCTAGAGCCCCAGCGGGTTTCACAGATACGCAGTATTTT.

In this sample, this clonotype turned up a few times. The rearrangement links TRBV3-1 to TRBJ1-2; 7 nucleotides line up with TRBD1. V lost 0 bases, J lost 3 bases, and 7 bases stayed unmatched. From germline, CDR1 is LGHDT and CDR2 YNNKEL (reference sequence). The CDR3 length is 16 residues. This CDR3 reads CASSQEEGGRDYGYTF. DNA for the CDR3: TGTGCCAGCAGCCAAGAAGAAGGGGGCAGGGACTATGGCTACACCTTC.

This clonotype showed up just a few times. This sequence joins TRBV12-3 or TRBV12-4 and TRBJ2-7, with 11 bases aligning to TRBD2. Losses at the gene ends were 8 bases for V and 1 base for J; bases not matched to a gene: 1. The CDR3 is 13 amino acids. The CDR3: CASGTSGSYEQYF. The DNA of the CDR3 is TGTGCCAGCGGGACTAGCGGATCCTACGAGCAGTACTTC.

The rearrangement joins TRBV5-1 to TRBJ2-5; unclear D gene. The germline V and J ends were trimmed by 0 bases and 5 bases, with 8 bases remaining between them. Germline V gives CDR1 SGHRS, CDR2 YFSETQ. This CDR3 region has 13 residues. The CDR3 protein is CASSLEAAETQYF. Written as DNA, the CDR3 is TGCGCCAGCAGCTTGGAAGCTGCGGAGACCCAGTACTTC.

This clonotype came up a few times. The chain uses TRBV18 and TRBJ2-1, with 11 positions matching TRBD2. The trim removed 5 bases at V and 10 bases at J, leaving 13 bases unmatched. This CDR3 has 16 residues. CDR1 is KGHSH and CDR2 is LQKENI in the germline V gene. CDR3 bases: TGTGCCAGCTCAGCCTCCGGTAGCGGGAGGGCCGGGGAGCAGTTCTTC. Amino acid sequence: CASSASGSGRAGEQFF.

The chain's CDR3 is CSASMGTGGFTEAFF. The CDR3 DNA sequence: TGCAGTGCTAGTATGGGGACAGGGGGTTTTACTGAAGCTTTCTTT. The V call is TRBV20-1, the J call TRBJ1-1; 11 bases align to TRBD1. CDR1 DFQATT and CDR2 SNEGSKA come from the germline V gene (reference sequence). This CDR3 region has 15 residues. With 3 bases clipped from V and 5 bases from J, the junction kept 8 bases outside the gene matches.

This clonotype was seen at least ten times. The gene calls are TRBV12-3 or TRBV12-4 and TRBJ2-1; 7 bases match TRBD2. This CDR3 is built from 15 residues. Trimming at V came to 8 bases and at J to 7 bases, leaving 14 bases not matched to a gene. The DNA of the CDR3 is TGTGCCAGCGCCTACGGACTAGAACCCAATAATGAGCAGTTCTTC. This codes for CASAYGLEPNNEQFF.

This clonotype was observed a handful of times. The genes are TRBV5-1 and TRBJ1-1; 7 nucleotides align to TRBD1. The CDR3 runs 15 residues. Germline V gene sequence: CDR1 SGHRS, CDR2 YFSETQ. V shed 4 bases, J shed 4 bases, and the junction held 10 bases outside the gene matches. The CDR3 region has the DNA TGCGCCAGCAGCCCCAGACAGGGTAAGAGCACTGAAGCTTTCTTT. Residues: CASSPRQGKSTEAFF.

This clonotype has a handful of counts. The J gene is TRBJ1-2, the V gene TRBV7-9; 7 positions agree with TRBD1. V gave up 6 bases and J gave up 8 bases; unmatched junction bases: 9. CDR1 is SEHNR and CDR2 is FQNEAQ in the germline V gene (reference sequence). The CDR3 extends over 13 amino acids. The CDR3 DNA follows: TGTGCCAGCAGTGAGACAGGGTCCTCCGGCTACACCTTC. Translated, it gives CASSETGSSGYTF.

The chain links TRBV20-1 to TRBJ2-2; no reliable D call. CDR3 size: 14 residues. Germline V CDR1 and CDR2: DFQATT, SNEGSKA (reference sequence). Trimming took 3 bases from V and 1 from J, leaving 9 bases between them. The CDR3 sequence is CSARRILNTGELFF. DNA of the CDR3: TGCAGTGCTAGGCGGATTTTGAACACCGGGGAGCTGTTTTTT.

As regards this clonotype: Given a much more abundant clone one base away, this may be a read error. This chain connects TRBV9 to TRBJ1-5; D remains unclear. CDR1 is SGDLS and CDR2 is YYNGEE in the germline V gene. V was clipped by 0 bases and J by 1 base, with 2 bases between them. This CDR3 spans 13 amino acids. The CDR3 DNA sequence: TGTGCCAGCAGCGTAGAGAGCAATCAGCCCCAGCATTTT. This encodes CASSVESNQPQHF.

The V and J genes are TRBV3-1 and TRBJ1-3, with a possible D match to TRBD1 (5 bases). The ends were cut back, 2 bases at V and 4 bases at J, with 18 bases in the middle. Looked up from germline, CDR1 is LGHDT and CDR2 is YNNKEL (reference sequence). The CDR3 has 17 amino acids. The CDR3 loop reads CASSQSAGSAEGNTIYF. CDR3 bases: TGTGCCAGCAGCCAATCCGCAGGGTCCGCGGAAGGAAACACCATATATTTT.

The rearrangement links TRBV6-2 or TRBV6-3 to TRBJ1-2, with 7 bases fitting TRBD1. Germline lookup yields CDR1 MNHEY and CDR2 SVGEGT. The length of the CDR3 is 13 residues. After removal of 7 bases from V and 4 bases from J, the junction contained 6 bases not matched to a gene. DNA for the CDR3: TGTGCCAGCACCCTGGACAGGATCTATGGCTACACCTTC. Translated: CASTLDRIYGYTF.

Ten or more counts support this clonotype. The chain couples TRBV12-3 or TRBV12-4 to TRBJ1-1; D may be TRBD1 (5 bases). Deletions cut 3 bases from V and 2 bases from J, with 13 bases between. The CDR3 has 15 residues. The CDR3 nucleotides read TGTGCCAGCAGTTTTTGGACAAACAGAAACACTGAAGCTTTCTTT. Translation gives CASSFWTNRNTEAFF.

This chain joins TRBV2 and TRBJ1-2; D is unresolved. V was clipped by 7 bases and J by 4 bases, with 10 bases between them. Germline assignment: CDR1 SNHLY and CDR2 FYNNEI. The CDR3 runs 12 residues. The CDR3 here is CASTSGSYGYTF. In DNA form, the CDR3 reads TGTGCCAGCACTTCCGGCAGCTATGGCTACACCTTC. The entire variable domain, with the rest obtained from reference TRBV2 and TRBJ1-2, is as follows: EPEVTQTPSHQVTQMGQEVILRCVPISNHLYFYWYRQILGQKVEFLVSFYNNEISEKSEIFDDQFSVERPDGSNFTLKIRSTKLEDSAMYFCASTSGSYGYTFGSGTRLTVV.

This clonotype was counted at least ten times. The chain employs TRBV7-9 and TRBJ2-2; 11 bases map to TRBD2. The CDR3 extends over 16 amino acids. The germline gives CDR1 SEHNR, CDR2 FQNEAQ (reference sequence). Trimming at V came to 1 base and at J to 5 bases, leaving 3 bases not matched to a gene. CDR3 DNA sequence: TGTGCCAGCAGCTTAGGACTAGCGGGATCTACCGGGGAGCTGTTTTTT. Translated, it gives CASSLGLAGSTGELFF.